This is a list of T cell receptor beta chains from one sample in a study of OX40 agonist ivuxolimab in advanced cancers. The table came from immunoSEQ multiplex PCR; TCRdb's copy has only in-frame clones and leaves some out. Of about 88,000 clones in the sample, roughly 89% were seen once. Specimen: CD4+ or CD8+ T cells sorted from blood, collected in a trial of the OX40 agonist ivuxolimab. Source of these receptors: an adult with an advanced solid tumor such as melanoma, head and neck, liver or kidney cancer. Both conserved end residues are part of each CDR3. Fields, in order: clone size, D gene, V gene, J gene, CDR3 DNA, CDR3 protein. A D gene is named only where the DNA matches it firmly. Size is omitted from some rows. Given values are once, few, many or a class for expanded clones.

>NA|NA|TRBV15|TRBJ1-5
TGTGCCACCAGCAGAGAGGGGTGGAATCAGCCCCAGCATTTT
CATSREGWNQPQHF
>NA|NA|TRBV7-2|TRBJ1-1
TGTGCCAGCAGCTTTAACTTGAACACTGAAGCTTTCTTT
CASSFNLNTEAFF
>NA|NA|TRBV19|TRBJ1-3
TGTGCCAGTAGTAGGGGGGACTCTGGAAACACCATATATTTT
CASSRGDSGNTIYF
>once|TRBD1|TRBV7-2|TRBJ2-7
TGTGCCAGCAGCTTAATCGGGACAGGGGCAGGCGAGCAGTACTTC
CASSLIGTGAGEQYF
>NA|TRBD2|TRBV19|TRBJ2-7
TGTGCCAGTAGTCGGGTTAGCGGGAGTTGGGAGCAGTACTTC
CASSRVSGSWEQYF
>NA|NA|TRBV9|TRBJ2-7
TGTGCCAGCAGCCGACACGACAGCGAGATCTCCTACGAGCAGTACTTC
CASSRHDSEISYEQYF
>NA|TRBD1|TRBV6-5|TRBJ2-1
TGTGCCAGCATCCGGGACAGGGGGAACAATGAGCAGTTCTTC
CASIRDRGNNEQFF
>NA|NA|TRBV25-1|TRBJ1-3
TGTGCCAGCAGTGAACCAGGAGGGGTCTCTGGAAACACCATATATTTT
CASSEPGGVSGNTIYF
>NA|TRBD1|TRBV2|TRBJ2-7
TGTGCCAGCACCGTGGACAGGGTCTACGAGCAGTACTTC
CASTVDRVYEQYF
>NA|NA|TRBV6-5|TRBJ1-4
TGTGCCAGCAGTTATAAGCCCTGGGGAACTAATGAAAAACTGTTTTTT
CASSYKPWGTNEKLFF
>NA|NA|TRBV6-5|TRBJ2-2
TGTGCCAGCAGTTCCGGCAGGACCGGGGAGCTGTTTTTT
CASSSGRTGELFF
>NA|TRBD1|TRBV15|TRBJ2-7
TGTGCCACCAGCAGAGAAGGGCCGGGACAGGGATACTACGAGCAGTACTTC
CATSREGPGQGYYEQYF
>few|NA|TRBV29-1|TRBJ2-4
TGCAGCGTTGAAGAATCGGCCAGGGGGGGGATTGGTCCACTAGCCAAAAACATTCAGTACTTC
CSVEESARGGIGPLAKNIQYF
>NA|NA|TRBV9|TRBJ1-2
TGTGCCAGCAGCGCGTATGGGGAGACAAACTATGGCTACACCTTC
CASSAYGETNYGYTF
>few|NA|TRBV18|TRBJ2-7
TGTGCCAGCTCACCTGCGGGGTCCTACGAGCAGTACTTC
CASSPAGSYEQYF
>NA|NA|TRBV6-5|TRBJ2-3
TGTGCCAGCAGGGCCGGGGGAGATACGCAGTATTTT
CASRAGGDTQYF
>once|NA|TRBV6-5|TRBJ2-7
TGTGCCAGCAGTGAAGCGGAGGAGCAGTACTTC
CASSEAEEQYF
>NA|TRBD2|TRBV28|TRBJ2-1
TGTGCCAGCAGTTTCTTAGCGGGAGATCTGAATGAGCAGTTCTTC
CASSFLAGDLNEQFF